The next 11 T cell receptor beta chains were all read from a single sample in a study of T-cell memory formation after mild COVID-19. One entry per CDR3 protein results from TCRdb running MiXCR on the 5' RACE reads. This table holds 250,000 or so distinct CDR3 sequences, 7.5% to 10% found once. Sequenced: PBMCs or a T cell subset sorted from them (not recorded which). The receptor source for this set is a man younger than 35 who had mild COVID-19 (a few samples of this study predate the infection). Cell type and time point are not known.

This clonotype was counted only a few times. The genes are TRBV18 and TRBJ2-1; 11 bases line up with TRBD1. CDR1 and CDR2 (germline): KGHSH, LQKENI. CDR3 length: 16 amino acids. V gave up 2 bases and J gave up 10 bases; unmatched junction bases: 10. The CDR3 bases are TGTGCCAGCTCACCAAGCACCGGGACAGGGGGGACGGAGCAGTTCTTC. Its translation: CASSPSTGTGGTEQFF.

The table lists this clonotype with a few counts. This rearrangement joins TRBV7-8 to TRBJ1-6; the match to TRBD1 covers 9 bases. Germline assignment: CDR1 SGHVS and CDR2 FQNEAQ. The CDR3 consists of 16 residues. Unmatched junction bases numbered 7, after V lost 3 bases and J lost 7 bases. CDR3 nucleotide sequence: TGTGCCAGCAGCTTGGGGCCAGGACAGGGGAATTCACCCCTCCACTTT. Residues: CASSLGPGQGNSPLHF.

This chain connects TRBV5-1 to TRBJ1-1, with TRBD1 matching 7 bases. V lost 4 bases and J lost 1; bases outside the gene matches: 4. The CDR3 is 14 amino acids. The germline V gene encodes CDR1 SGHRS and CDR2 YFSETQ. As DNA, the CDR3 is TGCGCCAGCAGCAAACAGGGGACGAACACTGAAGCTTTCTTT. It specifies CASSKQGTNTEAFF.

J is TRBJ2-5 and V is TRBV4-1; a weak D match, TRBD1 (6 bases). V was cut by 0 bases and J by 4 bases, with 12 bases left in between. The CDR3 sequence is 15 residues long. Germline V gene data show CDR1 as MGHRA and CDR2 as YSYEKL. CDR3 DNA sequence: TGCGCCAGCAGCCAAGAAAGGGGGATTGGAGAGACCCAGTACTTC. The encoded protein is CASSQERGIGETQYF.

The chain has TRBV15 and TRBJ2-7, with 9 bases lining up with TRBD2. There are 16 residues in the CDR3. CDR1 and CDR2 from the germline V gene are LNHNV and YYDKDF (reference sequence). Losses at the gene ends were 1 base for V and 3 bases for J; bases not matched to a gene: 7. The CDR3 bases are TGTGCCACCAGCAGAGGCGGGGGGGCACGCCTCTACGAGCAGTACGTC. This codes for CATSRGGGARLYEQYV.

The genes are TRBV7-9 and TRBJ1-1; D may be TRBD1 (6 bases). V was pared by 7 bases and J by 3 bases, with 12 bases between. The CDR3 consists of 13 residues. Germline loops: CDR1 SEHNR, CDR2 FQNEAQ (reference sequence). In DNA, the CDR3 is TGTGCCAGCATCGGGGGGGGCGACACTGAAGCTTTCTTT. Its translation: CASIGGGDTEAFF.

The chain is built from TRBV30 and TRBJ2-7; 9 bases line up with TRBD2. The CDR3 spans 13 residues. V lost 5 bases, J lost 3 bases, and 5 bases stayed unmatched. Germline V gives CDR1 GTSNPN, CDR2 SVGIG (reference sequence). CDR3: CAWRAGGYYEQYF. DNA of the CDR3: TGTGCCTGGCGTGCGGGGGGGTACTACGAGCAGTACTTC.

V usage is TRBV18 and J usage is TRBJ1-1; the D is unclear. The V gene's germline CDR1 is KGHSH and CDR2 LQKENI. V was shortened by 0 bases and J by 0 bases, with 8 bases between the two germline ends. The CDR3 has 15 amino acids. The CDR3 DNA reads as TGTGCCAGCTCACCACCGGCAGGTATGAACACTGAAGCTTTCTTT. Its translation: CASSPPAGMNTEAFF. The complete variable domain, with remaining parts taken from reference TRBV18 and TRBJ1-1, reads NAGVMQNPRHLVRRRGQEARLRCSPMKGHSHVYWYRQLPEEGLKFMVYLQKENIIDESGMPKERFSAEFPKEGPSILRIQQVVRGDSAAYFCASSPPAGMNTEAFFGQGTRLTVV.

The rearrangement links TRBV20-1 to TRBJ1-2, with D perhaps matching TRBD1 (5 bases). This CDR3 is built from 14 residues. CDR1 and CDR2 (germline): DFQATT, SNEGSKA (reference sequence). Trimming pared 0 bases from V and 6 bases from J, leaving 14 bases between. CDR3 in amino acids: CSARDTGLQHGYTF. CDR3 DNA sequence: TGCAGTGCTAGAGATACAGGCCTGCAACATGGCTACACCTTC.

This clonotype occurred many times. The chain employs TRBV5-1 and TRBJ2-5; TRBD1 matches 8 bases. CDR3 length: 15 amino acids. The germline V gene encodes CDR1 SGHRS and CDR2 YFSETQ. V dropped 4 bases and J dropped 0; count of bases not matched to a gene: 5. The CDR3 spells CASSTAGQDQETQYF. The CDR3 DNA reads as TGCGCCAGCAGCACGGCGGGACAGGACCAAGAGACCCAGTACTTC.

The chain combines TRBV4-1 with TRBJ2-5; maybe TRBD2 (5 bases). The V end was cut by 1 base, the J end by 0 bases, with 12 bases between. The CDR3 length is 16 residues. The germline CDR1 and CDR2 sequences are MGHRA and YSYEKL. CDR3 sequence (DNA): TGCGCCAGCAGCCAAGGTCAGCGGCGGTACCAAGAGACCCAGTACTTC. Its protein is CASSQGQRRYQETQYF.